A selection of T cell receptor beta chains follows, all from one sample in a study of T cell responses to AZD1222 COVID-19 vaccine. TCRdb keeps only in-frame clones here, not all; method: immunoSEQ multiplex PCR. The sample includes approximately 90,000 clones, approximately 89% of them seen just once. The specimen was peripheral blood, collected on day 0 of AZD1222 vaccination. The receptor set was obtained from an adult in good health. Both conserved end residues are part of each CDR3. The D gene is left open where the match is weak. Not all rows give a size; the values are once, few, many and, for expanded clones, a class.

14	TRBV7-2	NA	NA	TRBJ1-1	TGTGCCAGCAGCCCTACCAGCGGGGTCACTGAAGCTTTCTTT	CASSPTSGVTEAFF
15	TRBV30	TRBD2	once	TRBJ2-1	TGTGCCTGGAGTACCGGACTAGCGGGAGGCCATGAGCAGTTCTTC	CAWSTGLAGGHEQFF
15	TRBV9	TRBD1	NA	TRBJ1-5	TGTGCCAGCAGCGTAGACTACAGGGGAGGCCAGCCCCAGCATTTT	CASSVDYRGGQPQHF
12	TRBV7-2	NA	NA	TRBJ1-5	TGTGCCAGCAGCCCGGCCGGGCAGCCCCAGCATTTT	CASSPAGQPQHF
14	TRBV15	TRBD1	once	TRBJ2-7	TGTGCCACCAGCGCACTAGGGACAGGCTACGAGCAGTACTTC	CATSALGTGYEQYF
15	TRBV2	NA	NA	TRBJ2-3	TGTGCCACCCGCAGAAGGCTAGCGTTAGCCGATACGCAGTATTTT	CATRRRLALADTQYF
15	TRBV2	TRBD2	NA	TRBJ2-3	TGTGCCAGCATATACGGCGGGAGGGCCCCAGATACGCAGTATTTT	CASIYGGRAPDTQYF
13	TRBV10-3	NA	NA	TRBJ1-1	TGTGCCATCGGGGGCACGACGAACACTGAAGCTTTCTTT	CAIGGTTNTEAFF
15	TRBV6-5	NA	NA	TRBJ1-6	TGTGCCAGCAGTTACTCACGACGGGCGACCGTGCCCCTCCACTTT	CASSYSRRATVPLHF
17	TRBV4-1	NA	NA	TRBJ2-1	TGCGCCAGCAGCCAAGACCAAGCGAGGGACAAATACAATGAGCAGTTCTTC	CASSQDQARDKYNEQFF
14	TRBV7-6	NA	NA	TRBJ2-3	TGTGCCAGCAGCTCCCGGCAGGGCACAGATACGCAGTATTTT	CASSSRQGTDTQYF
14	TRBV6-2/TRBV6-3	NA	NA	TRBJ1-5	TGTGCCAGCAGCCCAGGGGAGGTAGCAAAGCCCCAGCATTTT	CASSPGEVAKPQHF
15	TRBV7-2	NA	once	TRBJ2-4	TGTGCCAGCAGCTTAGCGCTCGACCCCAAAAACATTCAGTACTTC	CASSLALDPKNIQYF
16	TRBV6-5	TRBD1	once	TRBJ2-1	TGTGCCAGCAGTTATTACCGGGACAGGGGATTCGGTGAGCAGTTCTTC	CASSYYRDRGFGEQFF
18	TRBV11-2	TRBD1	NA	TRBJ2-3	TGTGCCAGCAGCTTAGGGGCTGGGACAGTCCCTTCCACAGATACACAGTATTTT	CASSLGAGTVPSTDTQYF
14	TRBV3-1/TRBV3-2	NA	NA	TRBJ2-7	NA	CASSQGVGRGILYF
18	TRBV10-2	NA	NA	TRBJ2-6	TGCGCCAGCAGTGAGTCCCTTCACCCTGGCTCTGGGGCCAACGTCCTGACTTTC	CASSESLHPGSGANVLTF
15	TRBV19	TRBD1	few	TRBJ2-2	TGTGCCAGTAGTATCGACAGGGCGGGCACCGGGGAGCTGTTTTTT	CASSIDRAGTGELFF